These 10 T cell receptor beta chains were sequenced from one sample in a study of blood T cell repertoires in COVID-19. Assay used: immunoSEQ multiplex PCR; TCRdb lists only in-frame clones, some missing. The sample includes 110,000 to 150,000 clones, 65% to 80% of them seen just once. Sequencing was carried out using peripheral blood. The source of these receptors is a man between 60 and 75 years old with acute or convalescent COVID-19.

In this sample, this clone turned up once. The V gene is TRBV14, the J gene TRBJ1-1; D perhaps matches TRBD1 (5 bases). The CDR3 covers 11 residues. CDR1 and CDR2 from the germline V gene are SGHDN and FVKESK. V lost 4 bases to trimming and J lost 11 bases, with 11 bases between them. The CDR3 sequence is CASSRGPTAFF. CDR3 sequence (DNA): TGTGCCAGCAGCCGGGGCCCCACTGCTTTCTTT.

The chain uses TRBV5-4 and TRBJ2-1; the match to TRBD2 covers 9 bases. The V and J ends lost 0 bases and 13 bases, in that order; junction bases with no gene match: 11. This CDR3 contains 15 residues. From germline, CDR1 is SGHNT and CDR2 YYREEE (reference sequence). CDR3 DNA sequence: TGTGCCAGCAGCTTGGAATTAACAGCGGGAGGCCGACAGTTCTTC. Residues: CASSLELTAGGRQFF.

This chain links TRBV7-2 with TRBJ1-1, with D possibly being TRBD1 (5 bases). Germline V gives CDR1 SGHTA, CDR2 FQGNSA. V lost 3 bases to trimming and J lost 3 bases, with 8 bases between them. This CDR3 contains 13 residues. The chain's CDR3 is CASSFGGYTEAFF. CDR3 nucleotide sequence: TGTGCCAGCAGCTTCGGGGGGTACACTGAAGCTTTCTTT. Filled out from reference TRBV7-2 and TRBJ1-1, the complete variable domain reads GAGVSQSPSNKVTEKGKDVELRCDPISGHTALYWYRQSLGQGLEFLIYFQGNSAPDKSGLPSDRFSAERTGGSVSTLTIQRTQQEDSAVYLCASSFGGYTEAFFGQGTRLTVV.

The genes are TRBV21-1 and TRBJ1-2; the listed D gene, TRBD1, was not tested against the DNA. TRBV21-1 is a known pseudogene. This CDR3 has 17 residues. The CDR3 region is CASSTPIRFDSRSGYTF. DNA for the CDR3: TGTGCCAGCAGCACTCCCATACGTTTCGACAGCCGGTCCGGCTACACCTTC.

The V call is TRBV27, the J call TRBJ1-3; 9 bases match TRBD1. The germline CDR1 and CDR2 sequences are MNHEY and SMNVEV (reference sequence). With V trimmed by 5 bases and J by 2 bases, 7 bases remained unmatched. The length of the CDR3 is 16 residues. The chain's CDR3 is CASSPETGGTGNTIYF. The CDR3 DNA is TGTGCCAGCAGTCCGGAGACAGGGGGAACTGGAAACACCATATATTTT.

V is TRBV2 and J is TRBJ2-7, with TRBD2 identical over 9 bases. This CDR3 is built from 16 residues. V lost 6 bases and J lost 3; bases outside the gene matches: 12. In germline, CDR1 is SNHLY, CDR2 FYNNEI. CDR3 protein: CASREFFLAGNYEQYF. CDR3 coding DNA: TGTGCCAGCAGAGAATTCTTTCTAGCGGGGAACTACGAGCAGTACTTC.

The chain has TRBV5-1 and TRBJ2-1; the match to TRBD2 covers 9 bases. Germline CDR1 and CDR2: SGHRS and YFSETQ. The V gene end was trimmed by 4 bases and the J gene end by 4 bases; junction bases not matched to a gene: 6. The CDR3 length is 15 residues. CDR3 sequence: CASSLGTSTYNEQFF. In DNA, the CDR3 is TGCGCCAGCAGCCTCGGGACTAGCACTTACAATGAGCAGTTCTTC. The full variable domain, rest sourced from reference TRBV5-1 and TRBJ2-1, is KAGVTQTPRYLIKTRGQQVTLSCSPISGHRSVSWYQQTPGQGLQFLFEYFSETQRNKGNFPGRFSGRQFSNSRSEMNVSTLELGDSALYLCASSLGTSTYNEQFFGPGTRLTVL.

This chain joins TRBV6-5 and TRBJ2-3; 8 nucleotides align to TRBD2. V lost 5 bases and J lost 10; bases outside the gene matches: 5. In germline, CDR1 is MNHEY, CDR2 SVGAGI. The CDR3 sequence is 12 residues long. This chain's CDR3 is CASSISGSAQYF. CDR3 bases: TGTGCCAGCAGTATAAGCGGGAGCGCGCAGTATTTT.

The CDR3 region has the DNA TGCGCCAGCAGCTTTTCAACAGCTAACTATGGCTACACCTTC. Translation: CASSFSTANYGYTF. The chain joins TRBV5-1 to TRBJ1-2, with D unclear. This CDR3 spans 14 amino acids. Germline-derived CDR1 and CDR2 are SGHRS and YFSETQ. V dropped 2 bases and J dropped 0 bases, with 8 bases sitting between them.

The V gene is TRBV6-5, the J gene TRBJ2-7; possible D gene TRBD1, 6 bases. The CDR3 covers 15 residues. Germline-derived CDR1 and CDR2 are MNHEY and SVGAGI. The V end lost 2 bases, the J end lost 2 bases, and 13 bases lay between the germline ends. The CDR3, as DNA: TGTGCCAGCAGTTACGGTGGGGGCCCCACCTACGAGCAGTACTTC. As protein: CASSYGGGPTYEQYF.